These 14 T cell receptor beta chains were sequenced from one sample in a study of blood T cell repertoires in COVID-19. Assay used: immunoSEQ multiplex PCR; TCRdb lists only in-frame clones, some missing. The sample carries around 140,000 clones, 81% recorded once. The material sequenced was peripheral blood. These receptors all come from a human donor in a cohort sampled during active COVID-19.

The chain joins TRBV27 to TRBJ2-1; a possible D gene is TRBD2 (6 bases). Germline values: CDR1 MNHEY, CDR2 SMNVEV (reference sequence). V was shortened by 4 bases and J by 15 bases, with 16 bases between the two germline ends. This CDR3 contains 12 residues. The CDR3 nucleotides read TGTGCCAGCAGTTCGTGGACTATGGACTTGTTCTTC. It yields the protein CASSSWTMDLFF.

The chain employs TRBV5-6 and TRBJ2-1; D might be TRBD1 (6 bases). Trimming left V 1 base short and J 2 bases short, with 16 bases between. The CDR3 totals 17 residues. In germline, CDR1 is SGHDT, CDR2 YYEEEE. CDR3 protein: CASSLFRFRDTYNEQFF. CDR3 in DNA: TGTGCCAGCAGCTTGTTTCGGTTCCGGGACACCTACAATGAGCAGTTCTTC.

CDR3 protein: CASSVVSGTPSDTQYF. As DNA, the CDR3 is TGTGCCAGCAGCGTAGTAAGCGGAACCCCGTCGGATACGCAGTATTTT. V and J are TRBV9 and TRBJ2-3, with D maybe TRBD2 (5 bases). The V gene lost 0 bases and the J gene lost 6 bases, with 17 bases spanning the gap. There are 16 residues in the CDR3. Germline V gene lookup returns CDR1 SGDLS and CDR2 YYNGEE.

The chain couples TRBV5-4 to TRBJ2-7, with TRBD2 identical over 15 bases. V lost 4 bases to trimming and J lost 7 bases; unmatched junction nucleotides: 3. CDR1 and CDR2 from the germline V gene are SGHNT and YYREEE (reference sequence). There are 14 residues in the CDR3. The CDR3 coding sequence is TGTGCCAGCAGCGTTGGGACTAGCGGGAGGGAGCAGTACTTC. Translated: CASSVGTSGREQYF.

The chain combines TRBV6-2 or TRBV6-3 with TRBJ2-1; 10 bases line up with TRBD2. Germline V lookup: CDR1 MNHEY, CDR2 SVGEGT. The CDR3 loop spans 17 amino acids. The junction had 13 bases not matched to a gene; V was cut back by 4 bases and J by 7 bases. The CDR3 loop reads CASSWGGAGGPLNEQFF. CDR3 bases: TGTGCCAGCAGTTGGGGAGGAGCGGGAGGGCCGCTGAATGAGCAGTTCTTC.

The rearrangement joins TRBV28 to TRBJ2-7; 9 bases align to TRBD1. CDR1 is MDHEN, CDR2 SYDVKM, per germline. The CDR3 has 16 residues. With 3 bases clipped from V and 2 bases from J, the junction kept 8 bases outside the gene matches. The CDR3 spells CASSLPPGQGTYEQYF. CDR3 DNA: TGTGCCAGCAGTTTGCCCCCCGGACAGGGGACCTACGAGCAGTACTTC.

This sequence joins TRBV29-1 and TRBJ2-7, with 9 positions matching TRBD1. J lost 4 bases, V lost 6 bases, and 10 bases had no gene match. The CDR3 has 14 amino acids. Germline loops: CDR1 SQVTM, CDR2 ANQGSEA. The DNA of the CDR3 is TGCAGCGTGGCCGACACAGGGGGCTGGTACGAGCAGTACTTC. Amino acids: CSVADTGGWYEQYF.

This sequence joins TRBV10-3 and TRBJ1-5; no clear D gene. The CDR3 runs to 14 residues. Between the trimmed V and J ends, which lost 10 bases and 6 bases, there was a span of 19 bases. CDR1 and CDR2 (germline): ENHRY, SYGVKD. DNA for the CDR3: TGTGCCACCGAACAAGTGCAAGGAGGTCAGCCCCAGCATTTT. Translating gives CATEQVQGGQPQHF.

This rearrangement joins TRBV7-6 to TRBJ2-1; D is unresolved. Trimming pared 5 bases from V and 2 bases from J, leaving 13 bases between. Germline CDR1 and CDR2: SGHVS and FNYEAQ. The CDR3 is made up of 15 amino acids. The CDR3 region is CASSPRGLAYNEQFF. In DNA, the CDR3 is TGTGCCAGCAGCCCCCGTGGTCTAGCCTACAATGAGCAGTTCTTC.

The chain carries TRBV7-2 and TRBJ2-3; TRBD1 aligns across 8 bases. This CDR3 is 19 amino acids long. Germline CDR1 is SGHTA and CDR2 is FQGNSA. Trimming took 2 bases from V and 0 from J; bases not matched to a gene: 13. CDR3 coding DNA: TGTGCCAGCAGCTTAACTGTTGGTCAGGGGGCGGGGAGCACAGATACGCAGTATTTT. Protein sequence: CASSLTVGQGAGSTDTQYF.

V is TRBV5-6 and J is TRBJ2-7, with 8 bases identical to TRBD1. Germline assignment: CDR1 SGHDT and CDR2 YYEEEE. Trimming cost V 4 bases and J 5 bases; bases outside gene matches: 5. The length of the CDR3 is 13 residues. The CDR3 reads CASSMDRVHEQYF. In nucleotides, the CDR3 is TGTGCCAGCAGCATGGACAGGGTCCACGAGCAGTACTTC.

The J gene is TRBJ1-2, the V gene TRBV6-5, with 10 bases that match TRBD1. The CDR3 runs to 16 residues. V shed 4 bases and J 4 bases; nucleotides not matched to a gene: 9. In germline, CDR1 is MNHEY, CDR2 SVGAGI. The CDR3 here is CASSFSGQGTIYGYTF. CDR3 nucleotides: TGTGCCAGCAGTTTTTCGGGACAGGGGACCATCTATGGCTACACCTTC.

This clone was seen only a few times. The V gene is TRBV27, the J gene TRBJ2-7, with 10 bases identical to TRBD2. CDR3 length equals 15 residues. V gave up 5 bases and J gave up 1 base; unmatched junction bases: 5. Germline V gene lookup returns CDR1 MNHEY and CDR2 SMNVEV (reference sequence). Written as DNA, the CDR3 is TGTGCCAGCAGTGCCCTGACTAGCGGGTCCTACGAGCAGTACTTC. It translates to CASSALTSGSYEQYF.

The chain joins TRBV7-2 to TRBJ2-4; 10 nucleotides agree with TRBD1. With 5 bases clipped from V and 6 bases from J, the junction kept 10 bases outside the gene matches. Germline assignment: CDR1 SGHTA and CDR2 FQGNSA. This CDR3 is 16 amino acids long. The CDR3 region is CASSPHRQGAGNIQYF. The CDR3 DNA reads TGTGCCAGCAGCCCCCACCGACAGGGGGCGGGAAACATTCAGTACTTC.